Sequencing of this T cell receptor beta chain was carried out in a study of early T cells in non-severe SARS-CoV-2 infection. This clonotype has more than one count but fewer than ten. Individual cDNA molecules received unique molecular identifiers during library preparation. Via MiXCR, TCRdb re-called the 5' RACE reads, giving one row per CDR3 protein. The sample includes under 80,000 distinct CDR3 sequences, 11% of them seen just once. The CDR3 is made up of 14 amino acids. CDR1 and CDR2 (germline): MNHEY, SMNVEV (reference sequence). The V end was cut by 6 bases, the J end by 7 bases, with 18 bases between.

V gene TRBV27 combines with J gene TRBJ2-5, with D perhaps matching TRBD2 (6 bases). This TCR came from an adult who was a healthcare worker with PCR-confirmed SARS-CoV-2 infection or an uninfected control (not recorded which). What was sequenced was whole blood. The CDR3 is CASRGTLPGGTQYF. In nucleotides, the CDR3 is TGTGCCAGCAGGGGGACTCTTCCCGGCGGGACCCAGTACTTC.